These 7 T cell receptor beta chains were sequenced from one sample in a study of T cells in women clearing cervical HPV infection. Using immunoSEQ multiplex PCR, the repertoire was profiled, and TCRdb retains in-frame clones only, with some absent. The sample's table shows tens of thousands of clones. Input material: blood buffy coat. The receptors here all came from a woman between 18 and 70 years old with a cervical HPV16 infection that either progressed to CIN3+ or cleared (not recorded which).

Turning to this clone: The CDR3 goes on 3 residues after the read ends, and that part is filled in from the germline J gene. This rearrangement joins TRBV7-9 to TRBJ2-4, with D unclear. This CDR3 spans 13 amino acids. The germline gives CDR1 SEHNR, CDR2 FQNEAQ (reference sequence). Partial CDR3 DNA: TGTGCCAGCAGCTTAGAAGTTAACTATGGT. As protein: CASSLEVNYG. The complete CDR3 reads CASSLEVNYGQYF.

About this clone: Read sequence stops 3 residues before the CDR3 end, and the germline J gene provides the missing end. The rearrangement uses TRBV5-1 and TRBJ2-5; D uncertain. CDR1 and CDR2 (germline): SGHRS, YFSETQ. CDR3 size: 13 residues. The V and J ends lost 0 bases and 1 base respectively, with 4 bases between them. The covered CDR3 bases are TGCGCCAGCAGCTTGGAGGTCCAAGAGACC. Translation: CASSLEVQET. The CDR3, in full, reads CASSLEVQETQYF.

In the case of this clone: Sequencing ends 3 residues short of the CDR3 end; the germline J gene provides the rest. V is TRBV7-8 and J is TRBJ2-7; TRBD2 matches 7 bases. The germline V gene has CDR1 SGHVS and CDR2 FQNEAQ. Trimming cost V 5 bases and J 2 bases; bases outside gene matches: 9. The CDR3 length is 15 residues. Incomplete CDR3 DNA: TGTGCCAGCAGCCAGGCAGTGGGGACTACCTACGAG. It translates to CASSQAVGTTYE. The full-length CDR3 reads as CASSQAVGTTYEQYF.

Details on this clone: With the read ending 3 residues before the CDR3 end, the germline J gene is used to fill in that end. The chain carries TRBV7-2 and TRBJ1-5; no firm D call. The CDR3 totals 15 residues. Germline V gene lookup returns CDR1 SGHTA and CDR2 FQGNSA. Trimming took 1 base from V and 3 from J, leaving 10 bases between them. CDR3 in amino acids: CASSLVGKFNQPQHF. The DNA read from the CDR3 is TGTGCCAGCAGCTTAGTGGGCAAGTTCAATCAGCCC.

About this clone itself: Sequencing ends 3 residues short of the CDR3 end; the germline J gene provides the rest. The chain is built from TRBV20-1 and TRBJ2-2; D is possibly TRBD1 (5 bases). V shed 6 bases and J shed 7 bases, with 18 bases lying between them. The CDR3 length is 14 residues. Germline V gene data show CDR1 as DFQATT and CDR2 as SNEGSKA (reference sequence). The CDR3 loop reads CSAQKQGLGGELFF. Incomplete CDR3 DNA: TGCAGTGCCCAAAAGCAGGGTCTGGGCGGGGAG.

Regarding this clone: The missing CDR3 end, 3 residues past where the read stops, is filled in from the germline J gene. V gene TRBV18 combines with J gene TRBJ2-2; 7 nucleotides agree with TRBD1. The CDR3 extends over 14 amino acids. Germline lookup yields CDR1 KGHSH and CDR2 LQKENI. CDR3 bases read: TGTGCCAGCTCACCCGACAGGGAGTACGGAAAG. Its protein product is CASSPDREYGK. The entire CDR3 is CASSPDREYGKLFF.

The CDR3 bases that were read are TGCGCCAGCAGCTTTAAAGGGTCGTTCACAGATACG. Translated, it gives CASSFKGSFTDT. The full CDR3 protein is CASSFKGSFTDTQYF. The genes are TRBV5-1 and TRBJ2-3; no clear D. The CDR3 goes on 3 residues after the read ends, and that part is filled in from the germline J gene. Germline V gene data show CDR1 as SGHRS and CDR2 as YFSETQ. The ends were cut back, 2 bases at V and 2 bases at J, with 12 bases in the middle. The CDR3 has 15 amino acids.